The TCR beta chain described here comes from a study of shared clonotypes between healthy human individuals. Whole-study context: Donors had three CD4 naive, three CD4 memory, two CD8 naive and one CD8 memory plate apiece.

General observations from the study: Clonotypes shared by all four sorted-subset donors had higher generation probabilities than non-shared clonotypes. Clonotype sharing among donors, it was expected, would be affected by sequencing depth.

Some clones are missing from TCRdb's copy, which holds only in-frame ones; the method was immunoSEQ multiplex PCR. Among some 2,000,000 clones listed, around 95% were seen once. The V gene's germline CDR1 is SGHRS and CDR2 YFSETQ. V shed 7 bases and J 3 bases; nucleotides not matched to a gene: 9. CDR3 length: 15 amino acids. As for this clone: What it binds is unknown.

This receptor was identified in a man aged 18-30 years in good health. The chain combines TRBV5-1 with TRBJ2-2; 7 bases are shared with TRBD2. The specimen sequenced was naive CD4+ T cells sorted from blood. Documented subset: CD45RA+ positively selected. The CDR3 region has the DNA TGCGCCAGCCGTCGGCGGGAGTTGGACACCGGGGAGCTGTTTTTT. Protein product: CASRRRELDTGELFF.